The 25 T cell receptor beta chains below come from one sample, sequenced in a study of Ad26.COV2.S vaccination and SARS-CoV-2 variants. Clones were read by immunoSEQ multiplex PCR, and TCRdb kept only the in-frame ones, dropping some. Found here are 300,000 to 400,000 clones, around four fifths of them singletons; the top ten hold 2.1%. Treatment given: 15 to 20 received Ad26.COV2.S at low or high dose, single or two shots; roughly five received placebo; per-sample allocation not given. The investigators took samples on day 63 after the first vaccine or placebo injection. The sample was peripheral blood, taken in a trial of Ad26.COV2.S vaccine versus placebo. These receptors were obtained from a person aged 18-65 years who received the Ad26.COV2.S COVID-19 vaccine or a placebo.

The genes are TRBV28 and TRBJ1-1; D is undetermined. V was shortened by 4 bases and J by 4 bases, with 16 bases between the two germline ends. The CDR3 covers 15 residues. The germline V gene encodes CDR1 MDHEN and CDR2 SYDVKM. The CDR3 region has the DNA TGTGCCAGCAGTTCGGATGGCCGCGCTCCCACTGAAGCTTTCTTT. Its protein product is CASSSDGRAPTEAFF.

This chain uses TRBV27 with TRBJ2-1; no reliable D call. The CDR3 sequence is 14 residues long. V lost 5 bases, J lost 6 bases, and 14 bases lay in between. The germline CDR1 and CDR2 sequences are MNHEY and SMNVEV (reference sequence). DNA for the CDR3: TGTGCCAGCAGTAGATTTGAGTCGGGCAATGAGCAGTTCTTC. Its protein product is CASSRFESGNEQFF.

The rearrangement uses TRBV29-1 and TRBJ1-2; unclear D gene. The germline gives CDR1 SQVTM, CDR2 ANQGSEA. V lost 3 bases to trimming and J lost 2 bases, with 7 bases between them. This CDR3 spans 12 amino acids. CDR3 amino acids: CSVETENYGYTF. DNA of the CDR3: TGCAGCGTTGAGACGGAGAACTATGGCTACACCTTC.

CDR3 loop: CASATGGLAGKGPGTQYF. The CDR3 coding sequence is TGTGCCAGCGCCACTGGGGGACTAGCGGGAAAGGGGCCGGGTACGCAGTATTTT. This sequence joins TRBV9 and TRBJ2-3; TRBD2 aligns across 13 bases. Trimming cost V 7 bases and J 8 bases; bases outside gene matches: 19. This CDR3 spans 18 amino acids. Germline V gene sequence: CDR1 SGDLS, CDR2 YYNGEE.

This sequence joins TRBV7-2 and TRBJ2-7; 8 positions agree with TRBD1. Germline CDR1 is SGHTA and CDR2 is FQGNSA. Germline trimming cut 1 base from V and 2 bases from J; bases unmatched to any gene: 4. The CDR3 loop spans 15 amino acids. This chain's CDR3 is CASSLVRDRTYEQYF. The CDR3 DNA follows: TGTGCCAGCAGCTTAGTAAGGGACAGGACCTACGAGCAGTACTTC.

The chain's CDR3 is CASSYVAGPQETQYF. In DNA, the CDR3 is TGTGCCAGCAGCTATGTAGCAGGGCCCCAAGAGACCCAGTACTTC. This chain connects TRBV5-6 to TRBJ2-5; maybe TRBD1 (5 bases). This CDR3 contains 15 residues. Trimming stripped 3 bases from V and 1 base from J, with 13 bases between. Per germline, CDR1 SGHDT and CDR2 YYEEEE.

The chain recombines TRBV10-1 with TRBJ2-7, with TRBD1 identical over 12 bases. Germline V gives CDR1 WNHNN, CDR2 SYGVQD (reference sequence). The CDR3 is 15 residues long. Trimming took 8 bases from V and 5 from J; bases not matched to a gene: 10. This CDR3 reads CASPGTGGFQDEQYF. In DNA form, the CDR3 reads TGCGCCAGCCCCGGGACAGGGGGCTTTCAGGACGAGCAGTACTTC.

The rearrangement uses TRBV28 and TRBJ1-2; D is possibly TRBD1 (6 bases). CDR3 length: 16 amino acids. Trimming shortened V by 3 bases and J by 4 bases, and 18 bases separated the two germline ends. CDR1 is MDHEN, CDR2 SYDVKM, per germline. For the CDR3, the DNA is TGTGCCAGCAGTTTTAATACCAGGACAGCGACCTATGGCTACACCTTC. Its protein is CASSFNTRTATYGYTF.

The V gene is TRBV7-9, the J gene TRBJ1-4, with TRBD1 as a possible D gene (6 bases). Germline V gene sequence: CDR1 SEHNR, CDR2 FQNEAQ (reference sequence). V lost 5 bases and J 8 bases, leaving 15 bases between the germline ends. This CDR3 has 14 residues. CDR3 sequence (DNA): TGTGCCAGCAGCCCGCAGACAGGAGAAGAAAAACTGTTTTTT. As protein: CASSPQTGEEKLFF.

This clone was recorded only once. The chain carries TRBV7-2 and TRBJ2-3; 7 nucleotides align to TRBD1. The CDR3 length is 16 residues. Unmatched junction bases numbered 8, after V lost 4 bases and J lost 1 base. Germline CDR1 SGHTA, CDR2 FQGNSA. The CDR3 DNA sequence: TGTGCCAGCAGCTCGATCAGGGGGTGGGGCACAGATACGCAGTATTTT. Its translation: CASSSIRGWGTDTQYF.

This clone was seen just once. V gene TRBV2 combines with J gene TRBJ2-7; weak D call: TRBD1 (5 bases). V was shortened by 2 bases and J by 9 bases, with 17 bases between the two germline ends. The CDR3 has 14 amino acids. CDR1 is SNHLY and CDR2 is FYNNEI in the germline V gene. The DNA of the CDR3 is TGTGCCAGCAGTGAAATCGGTGGCAGGGATGGGCAGTACTTC. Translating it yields CASSEIGGRDGQYF.

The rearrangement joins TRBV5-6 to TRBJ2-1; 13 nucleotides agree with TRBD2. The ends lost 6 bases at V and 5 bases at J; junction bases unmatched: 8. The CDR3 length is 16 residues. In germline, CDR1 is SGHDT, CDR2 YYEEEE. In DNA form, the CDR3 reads TGTGCCAGCATCCCCCTCGGACTAGCGGGGGACAATGAGCAGTTCTTC. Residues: CASIPLGLAGDNEQFF. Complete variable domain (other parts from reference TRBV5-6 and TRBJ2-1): DAGVTQSPTHLIKTRGQQVTLRCSPKSGHDTVSWYQQALGQGPQFIFQYYEEEERQRGNFPDRFSGHQFPNYSSELNVNALLLGDSALYLCASIPLGLAGDNEQFFGPGTRLTVL.

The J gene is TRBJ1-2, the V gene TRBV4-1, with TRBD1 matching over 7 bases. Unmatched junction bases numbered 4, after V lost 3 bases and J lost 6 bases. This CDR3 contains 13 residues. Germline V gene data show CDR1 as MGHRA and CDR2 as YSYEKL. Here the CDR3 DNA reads TGCGCCAGCAGCCAGTCCGGGACAGATGGCTACACCTTC. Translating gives CASSQSGTDGYTF.

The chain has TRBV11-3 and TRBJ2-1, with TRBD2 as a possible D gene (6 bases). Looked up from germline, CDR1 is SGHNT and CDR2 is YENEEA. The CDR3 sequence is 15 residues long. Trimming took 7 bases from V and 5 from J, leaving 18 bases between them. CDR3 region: CASNAAVADHNEQFF. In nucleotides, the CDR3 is TGTGCCAGCAACGCCGCGGTAGCGGACCACAATGAGCAGTTCTTC.

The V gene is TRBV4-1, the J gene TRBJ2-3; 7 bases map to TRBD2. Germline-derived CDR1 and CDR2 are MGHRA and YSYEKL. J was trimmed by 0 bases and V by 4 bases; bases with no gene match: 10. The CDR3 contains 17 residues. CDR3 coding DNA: TGCGCCAGCAGCCCGTTACAAGGACTAGTGAGCACAGATACGCAGTATTTT. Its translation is CASSPLQGLVSTDTQYF.

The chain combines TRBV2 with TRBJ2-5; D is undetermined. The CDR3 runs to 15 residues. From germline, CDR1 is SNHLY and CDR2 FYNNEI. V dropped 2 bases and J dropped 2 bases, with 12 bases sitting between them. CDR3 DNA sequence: TGTGCCAGCAGTGAAAAAACGGCAGCACAAGAGACCCAGTACTTC. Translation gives CASSEKTAAQETQYF.

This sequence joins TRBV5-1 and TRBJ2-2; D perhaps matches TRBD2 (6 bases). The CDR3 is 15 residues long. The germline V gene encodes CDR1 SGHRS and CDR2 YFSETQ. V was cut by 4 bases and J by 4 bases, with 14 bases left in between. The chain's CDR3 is CASSPAGRSTGELFF. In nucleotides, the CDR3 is TGCGCCAGCAGCCCCGCGGGGAGAAGCACCGGGGAGCTGTTTTTT.

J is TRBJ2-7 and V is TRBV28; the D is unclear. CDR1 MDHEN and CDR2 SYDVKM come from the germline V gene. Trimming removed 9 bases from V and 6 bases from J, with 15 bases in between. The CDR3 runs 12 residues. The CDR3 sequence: CASFDPGREQYF. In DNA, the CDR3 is TGTGCCAGTTTTGATCCCGGGCGCGAGCAGTACTTC.

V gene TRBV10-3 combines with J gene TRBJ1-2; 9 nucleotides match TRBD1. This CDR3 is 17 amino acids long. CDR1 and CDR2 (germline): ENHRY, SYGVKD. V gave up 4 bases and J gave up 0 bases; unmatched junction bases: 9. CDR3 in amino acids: CAISGGLQGASNYGYTF. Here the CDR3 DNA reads TGTGCCATCAGTGGAGGTCTACAGGGGGCATCTAACTATGGCTACACCTTC.

In DNA form, the CDR3 reads TGTGCCAGCAGCTTAGAGAGGACGAACACCGGGGAGCTGTTTTTT. It yields the protein CASSLERTNTGELFF. The V gene is TRBV5-4, the J gene TRBJ2-2, with D uncertain. The CDR3 spans 15 residues. Germline lookup yields CDR1 SGHNT and CDR2 YYREEE (reference sequence). Trimming pared 2 bases from V and 0 bases from J, leaving 8 bases between.

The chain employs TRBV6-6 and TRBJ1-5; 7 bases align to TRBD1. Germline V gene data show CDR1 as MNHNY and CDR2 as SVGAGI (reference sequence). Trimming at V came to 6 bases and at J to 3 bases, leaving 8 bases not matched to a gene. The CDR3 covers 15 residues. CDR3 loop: CASRRRDSNNQPQHF. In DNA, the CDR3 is TGTGCCAGCAGGAGGAGGGACAGTAACAATCAGCCCCAGCATTTT.

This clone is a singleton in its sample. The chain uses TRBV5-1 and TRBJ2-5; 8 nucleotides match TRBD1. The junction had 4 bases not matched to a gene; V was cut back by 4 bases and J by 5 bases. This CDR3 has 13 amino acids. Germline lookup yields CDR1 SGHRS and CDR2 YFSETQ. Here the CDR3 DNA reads TGCGCCAGCAGCATCAGGGGGCCCGAGACCCAGTACTTC. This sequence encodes CASSIRGPETQYF.

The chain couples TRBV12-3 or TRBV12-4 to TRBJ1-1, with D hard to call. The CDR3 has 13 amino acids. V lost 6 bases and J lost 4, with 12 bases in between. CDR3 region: CASRATGVTEAFF. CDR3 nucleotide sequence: TGTGCCAGCAGGGCAACGGGAGTCACTGAAGCTTTCTTT.

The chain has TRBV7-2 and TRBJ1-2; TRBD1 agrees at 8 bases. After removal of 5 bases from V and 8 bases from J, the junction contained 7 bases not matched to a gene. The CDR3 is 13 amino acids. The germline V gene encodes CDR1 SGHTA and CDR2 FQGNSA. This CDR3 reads CASSLDRVGGYTF. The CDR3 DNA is TGTGCCAGCAGCCTGGACAGGGTGGGAGGCTACACCTTC.

The CDR3 sequence is CASSQDSNQPQHF. Here the CDR3 DNA reads TGTGCCAGCTCACAGGACAGCAATCAGCCCCAGCATTTT. The rearrangement joins TRBV18 to TRBJ1-5; unclear D gene. Trimming cost V 4 bases and J 1 base, with 5 bases left between them. Germline-derived CDR1 and CDR2 are KGHSH and LQKENI. CDR3 length equals 13 residues.